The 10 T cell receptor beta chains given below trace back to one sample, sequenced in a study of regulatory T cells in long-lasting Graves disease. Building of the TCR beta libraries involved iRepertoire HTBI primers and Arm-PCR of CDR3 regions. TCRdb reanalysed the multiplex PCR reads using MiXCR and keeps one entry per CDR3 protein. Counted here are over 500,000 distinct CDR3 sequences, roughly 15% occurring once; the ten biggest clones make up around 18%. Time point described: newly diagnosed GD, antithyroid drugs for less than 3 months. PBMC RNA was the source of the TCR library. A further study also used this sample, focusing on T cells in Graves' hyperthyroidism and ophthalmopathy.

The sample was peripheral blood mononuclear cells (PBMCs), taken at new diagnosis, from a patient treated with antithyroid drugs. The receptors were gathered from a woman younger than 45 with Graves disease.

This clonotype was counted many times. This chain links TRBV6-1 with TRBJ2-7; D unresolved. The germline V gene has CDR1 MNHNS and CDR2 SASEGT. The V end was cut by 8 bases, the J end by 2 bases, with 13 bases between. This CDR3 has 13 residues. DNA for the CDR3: TGTGCCAGCGCGCAAGCGTGGACCTACGAGCAGTACTTC. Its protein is CASAQAWTYEQYF.

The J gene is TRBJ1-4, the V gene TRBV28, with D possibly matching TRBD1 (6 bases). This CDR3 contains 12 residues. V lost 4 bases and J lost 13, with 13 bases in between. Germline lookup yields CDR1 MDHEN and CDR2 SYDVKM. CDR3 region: CASSYLTGRLFF. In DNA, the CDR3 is TGTGCCAGCAGTTACTTAACAGGGAGACTGTTTTTT.

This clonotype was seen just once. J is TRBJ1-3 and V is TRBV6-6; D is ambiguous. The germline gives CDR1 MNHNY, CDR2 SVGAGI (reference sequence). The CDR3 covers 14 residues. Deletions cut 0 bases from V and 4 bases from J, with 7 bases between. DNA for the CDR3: TGTGCCAGCAGTTACTCGACGGACGGAAACACCATATATTTT. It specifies CASSYSTDGNTIYF.

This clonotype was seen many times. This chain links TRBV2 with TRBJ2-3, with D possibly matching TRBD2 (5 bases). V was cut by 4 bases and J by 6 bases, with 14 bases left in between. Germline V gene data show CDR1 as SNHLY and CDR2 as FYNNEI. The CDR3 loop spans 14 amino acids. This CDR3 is CASSGELPKDTQYF. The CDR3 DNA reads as TGTGCCAGCAGTGGGGAGCTCCCTAAGGATACGCAGTATTTT.

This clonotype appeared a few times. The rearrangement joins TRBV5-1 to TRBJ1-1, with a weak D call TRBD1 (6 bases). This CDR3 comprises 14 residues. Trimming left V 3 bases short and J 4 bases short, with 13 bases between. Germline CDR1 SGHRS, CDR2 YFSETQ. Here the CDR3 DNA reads TGCGCCAGCAGCTGGAGGGGGGGGGGCACTGAAGCTTTCTTT. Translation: CASSWRGGGTEAFF.

Here the CDR3 reads CASSIDQAAYGYTF. DNA for the CDR3: TGTGCCAGTAGTATAGATCAGGCGGCCTATGGCTACACCTTC. The chain couples TRBV19 to TRBJ1-2; no clear D gene. Trimming stripped 0 bases from V and 4 bases from J, with 9 bases between. The CDR3 has 14 amino acids. CDR1 and CDR2 from the germline V gene are LNHDA and SQIVND (reference sequence). The whole variable domain, remainder taken from reference TRBV19 and TRBJ1-2, is DGGITQSPKYLFRKEGQNVTLSCEQNLNHDAMYWYRQDPGQGLRLIYYSQIVNDFQKGDIAEGYSVSREKKESFPLTVTSAQKNPTAFYLCASSIDQAAYGYTFGSGTRLTVV.

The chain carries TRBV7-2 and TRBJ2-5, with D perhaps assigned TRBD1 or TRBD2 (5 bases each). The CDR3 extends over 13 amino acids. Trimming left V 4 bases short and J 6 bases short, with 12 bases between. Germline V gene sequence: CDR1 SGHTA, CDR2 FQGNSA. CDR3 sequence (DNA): TGTGCCAGCAGCTGGGCAGAGGGGCAGACCCAGTACTTC. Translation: CASSWAEGQTQYF.

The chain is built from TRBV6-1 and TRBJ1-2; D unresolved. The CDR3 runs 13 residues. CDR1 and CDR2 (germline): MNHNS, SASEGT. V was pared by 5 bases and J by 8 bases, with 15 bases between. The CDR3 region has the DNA TGTGCCAGCAGTCCTACGGGTCTTCTGGGCTACACCTTC. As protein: CASSPTGLLGYTF.

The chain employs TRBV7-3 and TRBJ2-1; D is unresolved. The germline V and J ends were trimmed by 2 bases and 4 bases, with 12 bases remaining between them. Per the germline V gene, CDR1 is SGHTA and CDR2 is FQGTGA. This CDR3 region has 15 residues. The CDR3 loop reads CASSLAGDSYNEQFF. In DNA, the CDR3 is TGTGCCAGCAGCTTAGCTGGGGATTCTTACAATGAGCAGTTCTTC.

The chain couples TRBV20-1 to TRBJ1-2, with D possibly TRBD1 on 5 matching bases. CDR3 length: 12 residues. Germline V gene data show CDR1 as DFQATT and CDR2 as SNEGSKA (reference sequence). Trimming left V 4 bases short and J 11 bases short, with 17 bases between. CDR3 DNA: TGCAGTGCTAACCAACAAGGGGCTGGGTACACCTTC. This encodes CSANQQGAGYTF.